A selection of T cell receptor beta chains follows, all from one sample in a study of cytomegalovirus exposure and HLA in healthy donors. Profiled with immunoSEQ multiplex PCR; TCRdb holds only in-frame clones, not every one. The repertoire includes around 180,000 clones, approximately 80% of them detected once, and roughly 0.5% sits in the top ten. The sequencing sample was made of PBMCs. The receptor source for this set is a woman between 45 and 60 years old in good health and CMV-seronegative. CDR3s include the opening cysteine and the closing phenylalanine or tryptophan. The D gene is left open where the match is weak. Size tells how often a clone was seen (once, few, many) or the class of an expanded clone, and some rows leave it out.

V: TRBV6-6; J: TRBJ2-1; size: -; length: 15; D: TRBD2; CDR3: CASSYPSGRGVEQFF; DNA: TGTGCCAGCAGTTACCCTAGCGGGAGGGGGGTTGAGCAGTTCTTC
V: TRBV5-1; J: TRBJ2-2; size: -; length: 13; D: -; CDR3: CASGDGSTGELFF; DNA: TGCGCCAGCGGAGACGGGAGCACCGGGGAGCTGTTTTTT
V: TRBV4-1; J: TRBJ2-3; size: -; length: 15; D: TRBD2; CDR3: CASSIREGDTDTQYF; DNA: TGCGCCAGCAGCATACGGGAGGGGGACACAGATACGCAGTATTTT
V: TRBV4-1; J: TRBJ2-1; size: -; length: 16; D: TRBD2; CDR3: CASSQQLAGSYNEQFF; DNA: TGCGCCAGCAGCCAACAACTAGCGGGGTCTTACAATGAGCAGTTCTTC
V: TRBV30; J: TRBJ1-2; size: -; length: 12; D: -; CDR3: CAWSHPPGGYTF; DNA: TGTGCCTGGAGTCACCCCCCGGGGGGCTACACCTTC
V: TRBV4-1; J: TRBJ1-3; size: -; length: 15; D: -; CDR3: CASGKDRNSGNTIYF; DNA: TGCGCCAGCGGAAAAGACAGGAACTCTGGAAACACCATATATTTT
V: TRBV4-3; J: TRBJ2-1; size: -; length: 19; D: TRBD1; CDR3: CASSHLLITGTGGRSEQFF; DNA: TGCGCCAGCAGCCATCTACTGATTACCGGGACAGGGGGTAGGAGTGAGCAGTTCTTC
V: TRBV19; J: TRBJ2-7; size: -; length: 14; D: TRBD1; CDR3: CTSRAGQGFYEQYF; DNA: TGTACCAGTAGGGCGGGACAGGGCTTCTACGAGCAGTACTTC
V: TRBV19; J: TRBJ1-2; size: -; length: 16; D: -; CDR3: CASSIDYGRQSYGYTF; DNA: TGTGCCAGTAGTATAGATTATGGTCGACAGTCCTATGGCTACACCTTC
V: TRBV7-6; J: TRBJ1-1; size: -; length: 14; D: -; CDR3: CASSSEGFGGKAFF; DNA: TGTGCCAGCAGCTCAGAAGGTTTTGGAGGGAAAGCTTTCTTT
V: TRBV11-2; J: TRBJ2-5; size: once; length: 15; D: TRBD1; CDR3: CASSLETGPQETQYF; DNA: TGTGCCAGCAGCTTGGAGACAGGGCCTCAAGAGACCCAGTACTTC
V: TRBV11-2; J: TRBJ1-1; size: -; length: 13; D: -; CDR3: CASSSDRYTEAFF; DNA: TGTGCCAGCAGCTCTGACAGATACACTGAAGCTTTCTTT
V: TRBV28; J: TRBJ1-2; size: -; length: 15; D: -; CDR3: CASSPAGGISDGYTF; DNA: TGTGCCAGCAGCCCCGCCGGGGGTATATCGGATGGCTACACCTTC
V: TRBV5-1; J: TRBJ2-1; size: -; length: 14; D: TRBD2; CDR3: CASSVAGVDNEQFF; DNA: TGCGCCAGCAGCGTAGCGGGAGTGGACAATGAGCAGTTCTTC
V: TRBV10-3; J: TRBJ2-7; size: -; length: 13; D: TRBD1; CDR3: CAIRGQPSYEQYF; DNA: TGTGCCATCAGGGGACAGCCTTCCTACGAGCAGTACTTC
V: TRBV28; J: TRBJ1-4; size: -; length: 15; D: TRBD1; CDR3: CASKPGGDRNEKLFF; DNA: TGTGCCAGCAAACCGGGTGGGGACAGGAATGAAAAACTGTTTTTT
V: TRBV27; J: TRBJ1-2; size: -; length: 15; D: -; CDR3: CASSLSGVVGYGYTF; DNA: TGTGCCAGCAGTTTATCCGGGGTTGTAGGCTATGGCTACACCTTC
V: TRBV11-3; J: TRBJ2-1; size: few; length: 14; D: -; CDR3: CASSLQGLANEQFF; DNA: TGTGCCAGCAGCCTACAGGGTCTGGCCAATGAGCAGTTCTTC
V: TRBV29-1; J: TRBJ1-1; size: -; length: 13; D: -; CDR3: CSVEKASGTEAFF; DNA: TGCAGCGTTGAAAAGGCTTCGGGGACTGAAGCTTTCTTT
V: TRBV19; J: TRBJ1-5; size: -; length: 13; D: -; CDR3: CATGGRSNQPQHF; DNA: TGTGCCACCGGGGGGAGAAGCAATCAGCCCCAGCATTTT
V: TRBV20-1; J: TRBJ2-1; size: few; length: 11; D: -; CDR3: CSAPSGREQFF; DNA: TGCAGTGCTCCCTCAGGGAGGGAGCAGTTCTTC
V: TRBV15; J: TRBJ2-6; size: -; length: 14; D: -; CDR3: CATSTRQVTNVLTF; DNA: TGTGCCACCAGCACCAGACAGGTTACCAACGTCCTGACTTTC
V: TRBV6-5; J: TRBJ2-7; size: -; length: 14; D: -; CDR3: CASSYRRGSYEQYF; DNA: TGTGCCAGCAGTTACCGCAGGGGTTCCTACGAGCAGTACTTC
V: TRBV25-1; J: TRBJ1-2; size: -; length: 13; D: -; CDR3: CASSELTDYGYTF; DNA: TGTGCCAGCAGTGAATTGACAGACTATGGCTACACCTTC
V: TRBV9; J: TRBJ1-2; size: -; length: 15; D: TRBD1; CDR3: CASSVWGQGNYGYTF; DNA: TGTGCCAGCAGCGTATGGGGACAGGGGAACTATGGCTACACCTTC
V: TRBV2; J: TRBJ1-1; size: -; length: 15; D: -; CDR3: CASSELGVTNTEAFF; DNA: TGTGCCAGCAGTGAACTAGGGGTGACGAACACTGAAGCTTTCTTT
V: TRBV29-1; J: TRBJ2-5; size: -; length: 13; D: TRBD1; CDR3: CSVVSGTAETQYF; DNA: TGCAGCGTTGTTTCTGGGACAGCGGAGACCCAGTACTTC
V: TRBV19; J: TRBJ2-6; size: -; length: 17; D: TRBD1; CDR3: CASSTKQGLIGANVLTF; DNA: TGTGCCAGTAGTACAAAACAGGGGTTAATTGGGGCCAACGTCCTGACTTTC
V: TRBV28; J: TRBJ2-3; size: few; length: 12; D: -; CDR3: CASRPGVDTQYF; DNA: TGTGCCAGCAGGCCAGGGGTTGATACGCAGTATTTT